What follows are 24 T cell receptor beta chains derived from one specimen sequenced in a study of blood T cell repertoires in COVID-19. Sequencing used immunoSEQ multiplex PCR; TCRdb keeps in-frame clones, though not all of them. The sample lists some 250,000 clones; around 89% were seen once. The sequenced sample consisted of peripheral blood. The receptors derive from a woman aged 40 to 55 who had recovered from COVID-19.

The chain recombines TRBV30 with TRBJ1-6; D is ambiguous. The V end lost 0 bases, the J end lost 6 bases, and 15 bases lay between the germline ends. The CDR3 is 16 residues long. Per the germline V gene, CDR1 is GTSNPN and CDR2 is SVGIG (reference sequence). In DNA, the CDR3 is TGTGCCTGGAGTGTACCGGCAGCCCGGGGTAATTCACCCCTCCACTTT. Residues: CAWSVPAARGNSPLHF.

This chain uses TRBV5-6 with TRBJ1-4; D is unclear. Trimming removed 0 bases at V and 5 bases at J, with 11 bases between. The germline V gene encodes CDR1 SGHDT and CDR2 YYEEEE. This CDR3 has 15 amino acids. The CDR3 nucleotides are TGTGCCAGCAGCTTGGCGCGCTTCGGGAATGAAAAACTGTTTTTT. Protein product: CASSLARFGNEKLFF.

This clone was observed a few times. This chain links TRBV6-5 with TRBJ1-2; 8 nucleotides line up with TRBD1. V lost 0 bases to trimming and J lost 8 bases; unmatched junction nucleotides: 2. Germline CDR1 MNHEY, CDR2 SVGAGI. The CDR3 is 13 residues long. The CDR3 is CASSYSGTGGYTF. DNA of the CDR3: TGTGCCAGCAGTTACTCGGGGACAGGCGGCTACACCTTC.

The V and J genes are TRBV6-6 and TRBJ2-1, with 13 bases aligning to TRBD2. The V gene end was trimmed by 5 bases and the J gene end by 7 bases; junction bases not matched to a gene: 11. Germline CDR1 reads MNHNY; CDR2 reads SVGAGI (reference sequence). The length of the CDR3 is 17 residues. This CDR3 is CASSPGGAGLAGNEQFF. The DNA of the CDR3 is TGTGCCAGCAGTCCCGGGGGGGCGGGACTAGCGGGGAATGAGCAGTTCTTC.

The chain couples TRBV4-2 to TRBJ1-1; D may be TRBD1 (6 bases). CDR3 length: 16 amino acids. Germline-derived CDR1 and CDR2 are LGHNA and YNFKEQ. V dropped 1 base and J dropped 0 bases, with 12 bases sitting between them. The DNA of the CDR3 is TGTGCCAGCAGCCAAGGAGTAGGGGGGGTGAACACTGAAGCTTTCTTT. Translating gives CASSQGVGGVNTEAFF.

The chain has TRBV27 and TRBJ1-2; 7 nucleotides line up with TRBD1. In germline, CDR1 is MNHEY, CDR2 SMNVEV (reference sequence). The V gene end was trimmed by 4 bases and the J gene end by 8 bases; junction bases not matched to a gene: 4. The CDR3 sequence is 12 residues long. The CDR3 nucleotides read TGTGCCAGCAGTTCCATAGGGGGCGGCTACACCTTC. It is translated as CASSSIGGGYTF.

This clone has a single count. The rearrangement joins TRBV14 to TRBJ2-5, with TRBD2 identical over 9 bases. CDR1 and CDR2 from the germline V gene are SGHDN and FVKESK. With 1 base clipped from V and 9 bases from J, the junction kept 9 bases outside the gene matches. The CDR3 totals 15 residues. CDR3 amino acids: CASSQAGTAGGAQYF. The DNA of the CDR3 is TGTGCCAGCAGCCAAGCGGGGACGGCGGGAGGGGCCCAGTACTTC.

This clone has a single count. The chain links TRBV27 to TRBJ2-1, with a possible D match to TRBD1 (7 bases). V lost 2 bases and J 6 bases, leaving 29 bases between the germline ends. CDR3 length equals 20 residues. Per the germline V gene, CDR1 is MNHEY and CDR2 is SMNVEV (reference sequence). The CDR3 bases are TGTGCCAGCAGTTTAAGGGGATTCAGGGGGGTCGGGACGAGGGGCAATGAGCAGTTCTTC. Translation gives CASSLRGFRGVGTRGNEQFF.

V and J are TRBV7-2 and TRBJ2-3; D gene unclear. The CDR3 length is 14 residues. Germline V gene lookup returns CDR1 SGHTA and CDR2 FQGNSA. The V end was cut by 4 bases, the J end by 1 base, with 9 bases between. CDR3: CASSSQRGTDTQYF. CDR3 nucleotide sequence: TGTGCCAGCAGCTCCCAAAGAGGCACAGATACGCAGTATTTT.

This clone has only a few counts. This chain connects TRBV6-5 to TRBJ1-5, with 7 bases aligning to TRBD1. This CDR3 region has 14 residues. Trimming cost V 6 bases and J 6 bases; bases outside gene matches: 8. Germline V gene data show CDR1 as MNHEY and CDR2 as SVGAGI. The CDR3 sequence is CASSPDRVSQPQHF. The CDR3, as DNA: TGTGCCAGCAGCCCCGACAGGGTCAGTCAGCCCCAGCATTTT.

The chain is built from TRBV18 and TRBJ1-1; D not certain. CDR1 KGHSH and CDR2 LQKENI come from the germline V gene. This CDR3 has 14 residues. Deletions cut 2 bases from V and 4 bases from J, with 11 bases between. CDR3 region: CASSPRESGTEAFF. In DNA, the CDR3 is TGTGCCAGCTCACCAAGGGAGTCGGGCACTGAAGCTTTCTTT.

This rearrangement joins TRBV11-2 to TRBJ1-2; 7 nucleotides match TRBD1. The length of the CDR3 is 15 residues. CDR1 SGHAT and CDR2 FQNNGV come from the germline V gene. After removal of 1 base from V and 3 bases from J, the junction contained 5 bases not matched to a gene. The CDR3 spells CASSLGETGYYGYTF. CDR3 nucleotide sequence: TGTGCCAGCAGCTTAGGAGAGACAGGGTACTATGGCTACACCTTC.

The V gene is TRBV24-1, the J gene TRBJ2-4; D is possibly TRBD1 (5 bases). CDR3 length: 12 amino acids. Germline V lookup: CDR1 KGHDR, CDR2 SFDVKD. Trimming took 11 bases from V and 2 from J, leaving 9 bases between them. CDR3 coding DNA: TGTGCCAGGGGCGCGACCAAAAACATTCAGTACTTC. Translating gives CARGATKNIQYF.

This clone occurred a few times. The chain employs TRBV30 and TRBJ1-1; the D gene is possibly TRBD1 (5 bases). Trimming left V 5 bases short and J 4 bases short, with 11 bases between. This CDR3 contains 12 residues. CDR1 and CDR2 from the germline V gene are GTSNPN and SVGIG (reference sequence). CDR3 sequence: CAWGPRGTEAFF. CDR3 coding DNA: TGTGCCTGGGGCCCTAGGGGCACTGAAGCTTTCTTT.

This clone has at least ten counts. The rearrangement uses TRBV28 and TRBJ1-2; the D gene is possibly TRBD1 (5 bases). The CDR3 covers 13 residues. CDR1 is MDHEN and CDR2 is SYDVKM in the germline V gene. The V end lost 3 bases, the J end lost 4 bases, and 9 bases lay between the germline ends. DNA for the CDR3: TGTGCCAGCAGTTTGGGGGGAGCCTATGGCTACACCTTC. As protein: CASSLGGAYGYTF.

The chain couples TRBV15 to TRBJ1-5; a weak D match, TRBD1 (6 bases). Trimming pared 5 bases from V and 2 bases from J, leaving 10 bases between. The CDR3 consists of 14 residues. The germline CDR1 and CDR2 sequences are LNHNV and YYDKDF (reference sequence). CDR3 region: CATSSRTGNQPQHF. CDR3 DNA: TGTGCCACCAGCTCCCGGACAGGCAATCAGCCCCAGCATTTT.

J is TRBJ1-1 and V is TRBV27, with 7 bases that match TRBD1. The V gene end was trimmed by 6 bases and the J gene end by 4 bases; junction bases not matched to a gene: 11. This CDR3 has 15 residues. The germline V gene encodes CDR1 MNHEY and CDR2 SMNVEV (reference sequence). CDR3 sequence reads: CASSSNRGGGTEAFF. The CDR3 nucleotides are TGTGCCAGCAGCTCAAACAGGGGCGGAGGCACTGAAGCTTTCTTT.

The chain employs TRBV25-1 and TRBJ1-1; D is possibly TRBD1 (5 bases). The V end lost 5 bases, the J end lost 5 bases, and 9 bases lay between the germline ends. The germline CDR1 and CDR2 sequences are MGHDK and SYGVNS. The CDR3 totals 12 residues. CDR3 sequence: CASSFGGTEAFF. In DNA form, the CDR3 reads TGTGCCAGCAGTTTTGGGGGGACTGAAGCTTTCTTT.

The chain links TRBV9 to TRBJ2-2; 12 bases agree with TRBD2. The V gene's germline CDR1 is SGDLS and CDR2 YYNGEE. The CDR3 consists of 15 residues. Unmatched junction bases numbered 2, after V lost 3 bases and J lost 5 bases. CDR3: CASSDLAGGTGELFF. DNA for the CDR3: TGTGCCAGCAGCGACCTAGCGGGAGGGACCGGGGAGCTGTTTTTT.

CDR3: CASSPPGTRNTGELFF. The DNA for the CDR3 is TGTGCCAGCAGCCCACCCGGGACTAGGAACACCGGGGAGCTGTTTTTT. V usage is TRBV7-2 and J usage is TRBJ2-2, with 8 bases fitting TRBD2. From germline, CDR1 is SGHTA and CDR2 FQGNSA. J was trimmed by 1 base and V by 5 bases; bases with no gene match: 6. This CDR3 comprises 16 residues.

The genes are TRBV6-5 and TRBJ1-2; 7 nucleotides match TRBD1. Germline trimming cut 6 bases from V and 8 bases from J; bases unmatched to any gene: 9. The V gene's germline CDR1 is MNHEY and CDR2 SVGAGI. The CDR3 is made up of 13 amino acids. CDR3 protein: CASRLGDSRGYTF. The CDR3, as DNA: TGTGCCAGCAGACTCGGGGACAGTCGGGGCTACACCTTC.

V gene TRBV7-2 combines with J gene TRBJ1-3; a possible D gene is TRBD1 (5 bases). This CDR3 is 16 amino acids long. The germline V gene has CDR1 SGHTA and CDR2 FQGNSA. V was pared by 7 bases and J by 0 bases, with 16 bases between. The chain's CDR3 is CTSTQVGGTSGNTIYF. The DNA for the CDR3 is TGTACCAGCACACAAGTTGGGGGGACCTCTGGAAACACCATATATTTT.

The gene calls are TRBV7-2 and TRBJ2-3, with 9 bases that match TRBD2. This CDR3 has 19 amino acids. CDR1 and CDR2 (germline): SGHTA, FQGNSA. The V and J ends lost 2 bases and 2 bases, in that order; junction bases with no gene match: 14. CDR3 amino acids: CASSLPTAGGGGPTDTQYF. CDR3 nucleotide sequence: TGTGCCAGCAGCTTACCGACGGCGGGAGGGGGGGGTCCCACAGATACGCAGTATTTT.

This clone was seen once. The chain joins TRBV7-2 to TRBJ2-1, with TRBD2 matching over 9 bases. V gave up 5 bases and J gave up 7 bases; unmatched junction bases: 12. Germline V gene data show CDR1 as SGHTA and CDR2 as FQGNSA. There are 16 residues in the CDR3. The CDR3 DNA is TGTGCCAGCAGCCCACCTCCGGGACTAGCAAAAAATGAGCAGTTCTTC. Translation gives CASSPPPGLAKNEQFF.